These 16 T cell receptor beta chains share one sample of origin, sequenced in a study of T cell clonality in common variable immunodeficiency. The protocol was immunoSEQ multiplex PCR, while the TCRdb copy is restricted to in-frame clones and leaves out a portion. This sample carries tens of thousands of clones and no singletons, and over 1.5% goes to the top ten. The sample consisted of peripheral blood mononuclear cells. These receptors originate from a person aged 18 to 70 in good health.

This clone showed up many times. The DNA ends 3 residues before the CDR3 does, and the rest of the CDR3 is filled in from the germline J gene. The gene calls are TRBV18 and TRBJ2-7; D not certain. The CDR3 runs to 12 residues. CDR1 is KGHSH, CDR2 LQKENI, per germline. V shed 3 bases and J shed 3 bases, with 6 bases lying between them. CDR3 protein: CASSPYHYEQYF. CDR3 bases read: TGTGCCAGCTCACCCTACCACTACGAG.

At least ten counts were recorded for this clone. The observed sequence ends 3 residues before the CDR3 terminus, with the missing tail filled in from the germline J gene. The V call is TRBV11-2, the J call TRBJ2-3; TRBD1 might be the D (6 bases). This CDR3 is 15 amino acids long. Deletions cut 3 bases from V and 0 bases from J, with 10 bases between. Germline V CDR1 and CDR2: SGHAT, FQNNGV. CDR3: CASSLGAASTDTQYF. The part of the CDR3 DNA that was read is TGTGCCAGCAGCTTGGGGGCAGCTAGCACAGATACG.

In this sample, this clone turned up a few times. The CDR3 end is not reached by the read, which stops 3 residues before it; the germline J gene fills it in. The chain has TRBV7-9 and TRBJ1-1; D not certain. Germline CDR1 and CDR2: SEHNR and FQNEAQ (reference sequence). This CDR3 spans 11 amino acids. V lost 5 bases to trimming and J lost 5 bases, with 6 bases between them. CDR3 residues: CASSPRTEAFF. The DNA read from the CDR3 is TGTGCCAGCAGCCCCCGTACTGAA.

Relative to its sample, this clone is medium-sized. The junction departs from the called germline gene at one end, perhaps through a read error. The read is 3 residues too short to cover the CDR3 end, so that end is filled in from the germline J gene. This chain links TRBV6-2 or TRBV6-3 with TRBJ2-3, with D perhaps matching TRBD2 (6 bases). This CDR3 has 13 residues. CDR1 MNHEY and CDR2 SVGEGT come from the germline V gene. The CDR3 DNA, read in part, is TGTGCCAGCAGTAGAACTAGCACCGATACG. Its translation: CASSRTSTDT. The entire CDR3 is CASSRTSTDTQYF.

This clone was seen repeatedly, ten times or more. Sequencing ends 3 residues short of the CDR3 end; the germline J gene provides the rest. This chain connects TRBV5-6 to TRBJ1-2; possible D gene TRBD1, 6 bases. V was pared by 3 bases and J by 2 bases, with 14 bases between. CDR3 length: 15 residues. CDR1 SGHDT and CDR2 YYEEEE come from the germline V gene. CDR3 DNA (partial): TGTGCCAGCAGCTCCTTTCCCGACAGGAACTATGGC. Its translation: CASSSFPDRNYG. From start to end, the CDR3 is CASSSFPDRNYGYTF.

A remark on this clone: The observed sequence ends 3 residues before the CDR3 terminus, with the missing tail filled in from the germline J gene. The gene calls are TRBV6-1 and TRBJ1-3; D is possibly TRBD1 (5 bases). This CDR3 is built from 15 residues. Germline lookup yields CDR1 MNHNS and CDR2 SASEGT. V was clipped by 3 bases and J by 0 bases, with 9 bases between them. This chain's CDR3 is CASSDPGVSGNTIYF. The part of the CDR3 DNA that was read is TGTGCCAGCAGTGACCCGGGGGTCTCTGGAAACACC.

This clone appeared many times. Read coverage stops 3 residues before the CDR3 terminus; the germline J gene supplies the remainder. This sequence joins TRBV5-6 and TRBJ2-7; 10 bases are shared with TRBD1. The CDR3 covers 14 residues. Unmatched junction bases numbered 5, after V lost 4 bases and J lost 4 bases. The germline gives CDR1 SGHDT, CDR2 YYEEEE. CDR3 residues: CASSRQGAEYEQYF. Partial CDR3 DNA: TGTGCCAGCAGCCGACAGGGGGCTGAGTACGAG.

This clone has ten or more counts. Read sequence stops 3 residues before the CDR3 end, and the germline J gene provides the missing end. The J gene is TRBJ1-1, the V gene TRBV11-2; no clear D. Looked up from germline, CDR1 is SGHAT and CDR2 is FQNNGV. This CDR3 is built from 12 residues. V was shortened by 5 bases and J by 4 bases, with 8 bases between the two germline ends. The CDR3 loop reads CASSQVGTEAFF. The part of the CDR3 DNA that was read is TGTGCCAGCAGCCAGGTCGGCACTGAA. Full variable domain (outside the CDR3, taken from reference TRBV11-2 and TRBJ1-1): EAGVAQSPRYKIIEKRQSVAFWCNPISGHATLYWYQQILGQGPKLLIQFQNNGVVDDSQLPKDRFSAERLKGVDSTLKIQPAKLEDSAVYLCASSQVGTEAFFGQGTRLTVV.

There are many counts of this clone. Sequencing ends 3 residues short of the CDR3 end; the germline J gene provides the rest. The V call is TRBV7-9, the J call TRBJ1-2, with TRBD1 identical over 9 bases. Germline CDR1 SEHNR, CDR2 FQNEAQ (reference sequence). The ends lost 3 bases at V and 4 bases at J; junction bases unmatched: 6. The CDR3 runs 15 residues. CDR3 DNA (partial): TGTGCCAGCAGCTTGGCGGACAGGGGCCGCTATGGC. Translated, it gives CASSLADRGRYG. The whole CDR3 protein is CASSLADRGRYGYTF.

This clone has ten or more counts. The CDR3 end is not reached by the read, which stops 3 residues before it; the germline J gene fills it in. J is TRBJ2-6 and V is TRBV7-6, with 11 bases aligning to TRBD1. The CDR3 contains 18 residues. V dropped 5 bases and J dropped 2; count of bases not matched to a gene: 8. Germline lookup yields CDR1 SGHVS and CDR2 FNYEAQ. The CDR3 bases that were read are TGTGCCAGCAGCCCCGGACAGGGGGCTGTGACTGGGGCCAACGTC. This codes for CASSPGQGAVTGANV. The full CDR3 is CASSPGQGAVTGANVLTF.

In its sample, this clone was seen many times. Coverage ceases 3 residues before the CDR3 finishes, and the germline J gene fills in the end. The chain carries TRBV5-4 and TRBJ2-5; 12 bases are a match to TRBD2. The CDR3 has 14 residues. After removal of 4 bases from V and 4 bases from J, the junction contained 2 bases not matched to a gene. The germline V gene has CDR1 SGHNT and CDR2 YYREEE (reference sequence). This chain's CDR3 is CASSPGLAGETQYF. The sequenced part of the CDR3 DNA is TGTGCCAGCAGCCCGGGACTAGCGGGAGAGACC.

This clone was found many times. The read comes to an end 3 residues before the CDR3 does, leaving the germline J gene to fill in the end. The chain has TRBV20-1 and TRBJ2-5; 11 bases fit TRBD2. V was pared by 5 bases and J by 5 bases, with 7 bases of the junction left unmatched. The CDR3 covers 14 residues. CDR1 DFQATT and CDR2 SNEGSKA come from the germline V gene (reference sequence). CDR3 sequence reads: CSAPLAGGSETQYF. The CDR3 DNA, read in part, is TGCAGTGCTCCGCTAGCGGGAGGATCGGAGACC.

The sample holds many counts of this clone. The CDR3 end is not reached by the read, which stops 3 residues before it; the germline J gene fills it in. The chain uses TRBV4-1 and TRBJ2-1, with 11 nucleotides matching TRBD2. Germline V gene lookup returns CDR1 MGHRA and CDR2 YSYEKL. The CDR3 covers 16 residues. V shed 1 base and J 6 bases; nucleotides not matched to a gene: 5. The CDR3 loop reads CASSQATGTSGNEQFF. The sequenced CDR3 bases are TGCGCCAGCAGCCAAGCGACCGGGACTAGCGGCAATGAG.

This clone was counted at least ten times. The read stops 3 residues short of the end of the CDR3; the missing end is completed from the germline J gene. The V gene is TRBV5-6, the J gene TRBJ2-7, with D possibly TRBD2 on 5 matching bases. V shed 0 bases and J shed 2 bases, with 12 bases lying between them. In germline, CDR1 is SGHDT, CDR2 YYEEEE. The CDR3 has 15 residues. The sequenced CDR3 bases are TGTGCCAGCAGCTTGGGGTTGCTAGCTCCCTACGAG. Its translation: CASSLGLLAPYE. The whole CDR3 is CASSLGLLAPYEQYF.

This clone was counted between two and nine times. From the germline J gene comes the end of the CDR3, since the read stops 3 residues before it. V is TRBV20-1 and J is TRBJ2-1; 10 nucleotides match TRBD1. Germline assignment: CDR1 DFQATT and CDR2 SNEGSKA (reference sequence). The CDR3 runs to 14 residues. V dropped 4 bases and J dropped 3; count of bases not matched to a gene: 3. The part of the CDR3 DNA that was read is TGCAGTGCTAAGGGACAGGGGAGCTACAATGAG. This translates into CSAKGQGSYNE. The whole CDR3 region reads CSAKGQGSYNEQFF.

This clone was counted ten times or more. The read terminates 3 residues before the CDR3 end, so the remaining end is supplied by the germline J gene. The J gene is TRBJ2-3, the V gene TRBV15; D may be TRBD2 (5 bases). The germline V gene encodes CDR1 LNHNV and CDR2 YYDKDF (reference sequence). This CDR3 has 14 amino acids. V was clipped by 1 base and J by 4 bases, with 9 bases between them. The CDR3 DNA, read in part, is TGTGCCACCAGCAGAGTTGCGGGCGCAGATACG. Translated: CATSRVAGADT. The entire CDR3 protein reads CATSRVAGADTQYF. Looking up the rest from reference TRBV15 and TRBJ2-3 gives the full variable domain: DAMVIQNPRYQVTQFGKPVTLSCSQTLNHNVMYWYQQKSSQAPKLLFHYYDKDFNNEADTPDNFQSRRPNTSFCFLDIRSPGLGDTAMYLCATSRVAGADTQYFGPGTRLTVL.